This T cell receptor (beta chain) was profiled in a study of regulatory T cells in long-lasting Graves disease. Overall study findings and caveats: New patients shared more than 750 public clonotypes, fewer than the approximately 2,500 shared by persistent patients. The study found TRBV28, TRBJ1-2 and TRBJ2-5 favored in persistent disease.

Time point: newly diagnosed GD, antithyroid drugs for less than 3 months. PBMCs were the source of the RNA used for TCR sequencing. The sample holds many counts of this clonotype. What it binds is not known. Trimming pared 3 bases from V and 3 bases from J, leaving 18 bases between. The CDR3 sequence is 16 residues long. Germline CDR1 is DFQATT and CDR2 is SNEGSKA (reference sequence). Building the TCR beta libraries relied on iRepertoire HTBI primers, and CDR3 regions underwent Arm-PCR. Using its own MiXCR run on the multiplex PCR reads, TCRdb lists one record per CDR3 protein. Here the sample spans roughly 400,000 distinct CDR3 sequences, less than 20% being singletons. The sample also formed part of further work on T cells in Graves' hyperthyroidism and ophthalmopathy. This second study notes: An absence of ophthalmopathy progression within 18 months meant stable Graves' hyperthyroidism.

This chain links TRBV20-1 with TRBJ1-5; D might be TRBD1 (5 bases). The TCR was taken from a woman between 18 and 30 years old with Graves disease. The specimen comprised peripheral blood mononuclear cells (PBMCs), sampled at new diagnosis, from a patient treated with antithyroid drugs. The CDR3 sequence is CSARGVSGSSNQPQHF. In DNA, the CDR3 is TGCAGTGCTAGGGGGGTGTCGGGCAGCTCCAATCAGCCCCAGCATTTT.